This T cell receptor beta chain was identified during a study of molecular identifiers for immune sequencing clone quantification. With 10%, 30% or 50% of RNA, about 17,000 to 1,000,000 naive CD8 T cells were sequenced. Each CDR3 protein gets one entry after TCRdb re-called the PCR reads with MiXCR. The table lists some 680,000 distinct CDR3 sequences, 25% of them singletons. The CDR3 contains 15 residues. Germline CDR1 reads LNHDA; CDR2 reads SQIVND (reference sequence). After removal of 1 base from V and 5 bases from J, the junction contained 8 bases not matched to a gene. Only a few counts were recorded for this clonotype.

The gene calls are TRBV19 and TRBJ2-7; 7 bases agree with TRBD1. Sequences were obtained from naive CD8+ T cells from blood, with Jurkat cell RNA spiked in. Subset in this sample: FACS-sorted CD8+CD4-CCR7+CD45RA+ naive T cells. The origin of this receptor is a human donor in good health. Some libraries in this study had Jurkat cell RNA spiked in. The CDR3 sequence: CASSIGTGVVDEQYF. The CDR3, as DNA: TGTGCCAGTAGTATAGGAACAGGGGTAGTCGACGAGCAGTACTTC. Drawing the rest from reference TRBV19 and TRBJ2-7, the complete variable domain is DGGITQSPKYLFRKEGQNVTLSCEQNLNHDAMYWYRQDPGQGLRLIYYSQIVNDFQKGDIAEGYSVSREKKESFPLTVTSAQKNPTAFYLCASSIGTGVVDEQYFGPGTRLTVT.